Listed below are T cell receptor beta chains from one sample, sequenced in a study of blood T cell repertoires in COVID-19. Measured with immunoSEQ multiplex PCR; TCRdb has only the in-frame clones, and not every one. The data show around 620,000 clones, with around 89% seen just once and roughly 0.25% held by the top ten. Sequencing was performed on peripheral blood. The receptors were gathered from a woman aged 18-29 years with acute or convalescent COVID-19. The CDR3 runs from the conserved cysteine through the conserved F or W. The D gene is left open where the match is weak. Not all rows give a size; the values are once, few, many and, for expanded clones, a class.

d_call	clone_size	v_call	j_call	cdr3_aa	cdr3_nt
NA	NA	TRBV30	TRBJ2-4	CAWREDVGNIQYF	TGTGCCTGGAGGGAGGACGTTGGAAACATTCAGTACTTC
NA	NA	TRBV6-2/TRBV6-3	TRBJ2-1	CASSPRERQFF	TGTGCCAGCAGTCCCAGGGAAAGGCAGTTCTTC
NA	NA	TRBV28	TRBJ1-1	CASSISGNTEAFF	TGTGCCAGCAGTATCTCAGGAAACACTGAAGCTTTCTTT
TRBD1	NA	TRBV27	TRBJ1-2	CASSYGTGYGYTF	TGTGCCAGCAGTTATGGGACAGGGTATGGCTACACCTTC
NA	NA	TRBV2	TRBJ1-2	CASTRQGPDYGYTF	TGTGCCAGCACCCGGCAGGGGCCGGATTATGGCTACACCTTC
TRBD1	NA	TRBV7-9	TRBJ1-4	CASSPGGAARGEKLFF	TGTGCCAGCAGCCCAGGGGGTGCGGCGCGGGGTGAAAAACTGTTTTTT
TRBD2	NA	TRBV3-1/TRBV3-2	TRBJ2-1	CASSQGLAGGNEQFF	TGTGCCAGCAGCCAGGGACTAGCGGGGGGTAATGAGCAGTTCTTC
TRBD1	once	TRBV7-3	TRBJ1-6	CASRDRQGSALLYNSPLHF	TGTGCCAGCAGGGACAGACAGGGGTCCGCTCTCCTCTATAATTCACCCCTCCACTTT
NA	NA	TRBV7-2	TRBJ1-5	CASSLVGGAINQPQHF	TGTGCCAGCAGCCTAGTAGGGGGGGCGATCAATCAGCCCCAGCATTTT
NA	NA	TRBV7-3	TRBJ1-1	CASSSYTGTEAFF	TGTGCCAGCAGCTCCTACACGGGCACTGAAGCTTTCTTT
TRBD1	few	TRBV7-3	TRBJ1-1	CASRSRGGQGNTEAFF	TGTGCCAGCAGGTCCCGAGGGGGACAGGGCAACACTGAAGCTTTCTTT
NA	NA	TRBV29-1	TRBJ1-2	CSVPEGNYGYTF	TGCAGCGTTCCGGAGGGAAACTATGGCTACACCTTC
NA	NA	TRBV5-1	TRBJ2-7	CASSLGHQYAYEQYF	TGCGCCAGCAGCTTGGGCCACCAGTACGCCTACGAGCAGTACTTC
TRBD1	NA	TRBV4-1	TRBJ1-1	CASRFQGGANTEAFF	TGCGCCAGCAGATTTCAAGGGGGCGCGAACACTGAAGCTTTCTTT
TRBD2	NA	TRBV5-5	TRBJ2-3	CASRTSGNTQYF	TGTGCCAGCCGGACTAGCGGCAATACGCAGTATTTT
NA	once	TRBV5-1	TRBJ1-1	CASSLEIRGAEAFF	TGCGCCAGCAGCTTGGAAATTCGCGGGGCAGAAGCTTTCTTT
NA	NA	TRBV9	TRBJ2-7	CASSVAAGGFYEQYF	TGTGCCAGCAGCGTAGCGGCAGGGGGGTTCTACGAGCAGTACTTC
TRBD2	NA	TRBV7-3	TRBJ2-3	CASSLRGGRTDTQYF	TGTGCCAGCAGCTTACGGGGAGGGAGGACAGATACGCAGTATTTT
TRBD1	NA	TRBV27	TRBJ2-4	CASSPTGGNIQYF	TGTGCCAGCAGCCCCACAGGGGGAAACATTCAGTACTTC
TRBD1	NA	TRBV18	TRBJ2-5	CASSRQRGQGLETQYF	TGTGCCAGCTCACGACAGCGCGGACAGGGGTTAGAGACCCAGTACTTC
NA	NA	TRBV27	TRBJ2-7	CASSLKGTGHLTYEQYF	TGTGCCAGCAGTTTAAAGGGGACGGGACATCTGACCTACGAGCAGTACTTC
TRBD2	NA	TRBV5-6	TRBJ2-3	CASSPLAGVYDTQYF	TGTGCCAGCAGCCCACTAGCGGGGGTTTACGATACGCAGTATTTT
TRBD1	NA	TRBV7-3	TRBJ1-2	CASSSGQGNYGYTF	TGTGCCAGCAGCTCAGGACAGGGTAACTATGGCTACACCTTC
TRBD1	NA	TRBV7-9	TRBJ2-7	CASSPRDREVGRYEQYF	TGTGCCAGCAGCCCCCGGGACAGGGAGGTTGGGAGGTACGAGCAGTACTTC
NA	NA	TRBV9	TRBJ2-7	CASSVGDNSYEQYF	TGTGCCAGCAGCGTAGGTGACAACTCCTACGAGCAGTACTTC
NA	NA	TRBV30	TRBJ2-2	CAWSTGTAGELFF	TGTGCCTGGAGTACTGGTACGGCCGGGGAGCTGTTTTTT
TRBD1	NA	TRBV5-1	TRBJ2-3	CASSLGDRGGSDTQYF	TGCGCCAGCAGCTTGGGCGACAGGGGGGGTTCAGATACGCAGTATTTT
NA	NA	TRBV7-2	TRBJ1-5	CASSLQGSQPQHF	TGTGCCAGCAGCTTACAGGGGAGTCAGCCCCAGCATTTT
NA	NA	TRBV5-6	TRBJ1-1	CASSFRGYEAFF	TGTGCCAGCAGCTTTAGAGGGTATGAAGCTTTCTTT
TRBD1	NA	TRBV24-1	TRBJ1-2	CATSDPGPGGFYGYTF	TGTGCCACCAGTGATCCCGGGCCAGGGGGATTCTATGGCTACACCTTC
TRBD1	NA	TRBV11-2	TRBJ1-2	CASSFDRGGGYTF	TGTGCCAGCAGCTTCGACAGGGGCGGTGGCTACACCTTC
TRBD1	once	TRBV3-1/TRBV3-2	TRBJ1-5	CASSQNGQDNQPQHF	TGTGCCAGCAGCCAAAATGGACAGGACAATCAGCCCCAGCATTTT
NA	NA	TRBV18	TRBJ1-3	CASSPTDPGNIYF	TGTGCCAGCTCTCCGACAGACCCCGGCAACATATATTTT
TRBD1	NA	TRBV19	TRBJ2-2	CASSIAGQGYTGELFF	TGTGCCAGTAGTATAGCGGGACAGGGTTACACCGGGGAGCTGTTTTTT
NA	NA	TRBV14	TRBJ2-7	CASSLSTGTAYEQYF	TGTGCCAGCAGCCTTTCGACAGGTACTGCCTACGAGCAGTACTTC
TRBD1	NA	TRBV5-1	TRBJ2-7	CASSLDGRDRGGGQYF	TGCGCCAGCAGCTTGGACGGCCGGGACAGGGGGGGCGGGCAGTACTTC
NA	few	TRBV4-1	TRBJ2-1	CASSQDPVSYNEQFF	TGCGCCAGCAGCCAAGATCCAGTCTCCTACAATGAGCAGTTCTTC
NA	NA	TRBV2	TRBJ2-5	CASTMRGIQETQYF	TGTGCCAGCACTATGAGGGGGATCCAAGAGACCCAGTACTTC
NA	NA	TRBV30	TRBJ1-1	CAWSVLRRVGWSEAFF	TGTGCCTGGAGTGTATTGAGGCGCGTTGGGTGGTCTGAAGCTTTCTTT
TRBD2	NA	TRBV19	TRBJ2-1	CASSPIAGGDSSYNEQFF	TGTGCCAGTAGTCCGATAGCGGGGGGGGACAGCTCCTACAATGAGCAGTTCTTC
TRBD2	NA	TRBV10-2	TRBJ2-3	CANLSGGQPSTDTQYF	TGCGCCAACCTTAGCGGGGGGCAACCTAGCACAGATACGCAGTATTTT
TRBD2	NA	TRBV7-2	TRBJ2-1	CASSLWSTSADEQFF	TGTGCCAGCAGCTTATGGTCGACTAGCGCGGATGAGCAGTTCTTC
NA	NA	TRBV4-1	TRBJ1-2	CASSPQKLSVNYGYTF	TGCGCCAGCAGCCCCCAAAAACTATCGGTTAACTATGGCTACACCTTC
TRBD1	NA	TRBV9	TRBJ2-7	CASSLVGQGYEQYF	TGTGCCAGCAGCCTAGTGGGACAGGGTTACGAGCAGTACTTC
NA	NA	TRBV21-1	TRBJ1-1	CASSLGAEAFF	TGTGCCAGCAGCCTGGGCGCTGAAGCTTTCTTT
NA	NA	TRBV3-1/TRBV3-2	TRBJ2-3	CASSQDWQGGDTQYF	TGTGCCAGCAGCCAAGACTGGCAGGGGGGAGATACGCAGTATTTT
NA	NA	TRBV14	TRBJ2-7	CASSQGTEQYF	TGTGCCAGCAGCCAAGGGACTGAGCAGTACTTC
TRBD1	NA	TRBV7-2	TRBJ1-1	CASSLDRGHTEAFF	TGTGCCAGCAGCTTAGACAGGGGCCACACTGAAGCTTTCTTT
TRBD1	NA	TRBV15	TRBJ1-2	CATSRDLEGAEYGYTF	TGTGCCACCAGCAGAGATCTAGAGGGGGCGGAATATGGCTACACCTTC
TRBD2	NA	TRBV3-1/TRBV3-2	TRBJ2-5	CASSQMSGGGPEGEETQYF	TGTGCCAGCAGCCAAATGTCTGGCGGGGGGCCGGAAGGGGAAGAGACCCAGTACTTC
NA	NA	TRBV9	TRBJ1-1	CASSEFGRFATFF	TGTGCCAGCAGCGAGTTCGGGAGATTCGCGACTTTCTTT
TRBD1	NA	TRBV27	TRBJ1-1	CASSLGQGLNTEAFF	TGTGCCAGCAGTTTAGGACAGGGTCTAAACACTGAAGCTTTCTTT
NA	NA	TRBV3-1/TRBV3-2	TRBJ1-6	CASRRGGSYNSPLHF	TGTGCCAGCAGGCGGGGGGGCTCCTATAATTCACCCCTCCACTTT
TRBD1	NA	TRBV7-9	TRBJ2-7	CASSLSNRGLSYEQYF	TGTGCCAGCAGCCTATCCAACAGGGGATTATCCTACGAGCAGTACTTC